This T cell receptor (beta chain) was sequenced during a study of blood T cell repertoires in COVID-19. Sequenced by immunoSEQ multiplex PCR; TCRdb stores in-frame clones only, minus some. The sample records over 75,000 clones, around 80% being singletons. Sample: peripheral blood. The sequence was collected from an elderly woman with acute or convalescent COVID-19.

The CDR3 nucleotides read TGCGCCAGCGGGGGGGACAGGGGTTACGAGCAGTACTTC. It translates to CASGGDRGYEQYF. This chain connects TRBV5-1 to TRBJ2-7, with 10 bases aligning to TRBD1. V lost 7 bases to trimming and J lost 4 bases; unmatched junction nucleotides: 5. The CDR3 has 13 amino acids. The germline gives CDR1 SGHRS, CDR2 YFSETQ.